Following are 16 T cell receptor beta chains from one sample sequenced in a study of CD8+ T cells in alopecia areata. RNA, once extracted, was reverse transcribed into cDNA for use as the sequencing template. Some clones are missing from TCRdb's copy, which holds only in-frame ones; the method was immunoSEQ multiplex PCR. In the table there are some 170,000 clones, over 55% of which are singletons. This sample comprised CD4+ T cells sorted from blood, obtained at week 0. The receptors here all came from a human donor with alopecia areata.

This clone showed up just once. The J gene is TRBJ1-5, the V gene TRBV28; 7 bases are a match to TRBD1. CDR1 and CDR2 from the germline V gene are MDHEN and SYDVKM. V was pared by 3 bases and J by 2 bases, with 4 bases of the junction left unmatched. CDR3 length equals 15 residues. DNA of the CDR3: TGTGCCAGCAGTTTCGGTGGACAGGGCAATCAGCCCCAGCATTTT. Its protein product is CASSFGGQGNQPQHF. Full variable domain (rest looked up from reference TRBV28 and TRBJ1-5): DVKVTQSSRYLVKRTGEKVFLECVQDMDHENMFWYRQDPGLGLRLIYFSYDVKMKEKGDIPEGYSVSREKKERFSLILESASTNQTSMYLCASSFGGQGNQPQHFGDGTRLSIL.

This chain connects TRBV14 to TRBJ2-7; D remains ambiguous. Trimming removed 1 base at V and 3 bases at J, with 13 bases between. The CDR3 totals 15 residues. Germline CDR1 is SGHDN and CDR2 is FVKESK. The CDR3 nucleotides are TGTGCCAGCAGCCAAGCGTTTATGACCGGCTACGAGCAGTACTTC. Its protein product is CASSQAFMTGYEQYF.

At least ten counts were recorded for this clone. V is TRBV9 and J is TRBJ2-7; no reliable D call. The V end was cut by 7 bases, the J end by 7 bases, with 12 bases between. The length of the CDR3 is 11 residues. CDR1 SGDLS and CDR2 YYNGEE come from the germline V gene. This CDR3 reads CASPRKWEQYF. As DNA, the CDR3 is TGTGCCAGCCCAAGGAAATGGGAGCAGTACTTC.

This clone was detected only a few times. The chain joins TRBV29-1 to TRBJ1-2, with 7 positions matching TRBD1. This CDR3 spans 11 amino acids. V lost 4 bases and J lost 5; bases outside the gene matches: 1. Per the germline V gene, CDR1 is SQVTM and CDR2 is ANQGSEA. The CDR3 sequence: CSVARGYGYTF. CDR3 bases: TGCAGCGTTGCCAGGGGGTATGGCTACACCTTC.

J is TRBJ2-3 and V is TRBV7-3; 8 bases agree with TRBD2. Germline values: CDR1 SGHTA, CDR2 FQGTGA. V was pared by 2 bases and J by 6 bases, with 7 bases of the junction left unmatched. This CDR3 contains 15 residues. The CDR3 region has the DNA TGTGCCAGCAGCTTAGGAATCGGGGGGGCCGATACGCAGTATTTT. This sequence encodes CASSLGIGGADTQYF.

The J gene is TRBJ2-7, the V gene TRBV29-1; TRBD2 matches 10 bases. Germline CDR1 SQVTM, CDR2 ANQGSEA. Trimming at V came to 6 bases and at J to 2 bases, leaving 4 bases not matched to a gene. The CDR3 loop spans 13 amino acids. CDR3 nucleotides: TGCAGCGTCAAGACTAGCGGGCCCTACGAGCAGTACTTC. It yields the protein CSVKTSGPYEQYF.

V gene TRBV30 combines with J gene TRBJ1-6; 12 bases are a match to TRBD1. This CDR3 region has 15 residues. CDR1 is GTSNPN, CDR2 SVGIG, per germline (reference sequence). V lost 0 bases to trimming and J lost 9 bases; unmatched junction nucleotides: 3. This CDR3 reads CAWSVRGQGASPLHF. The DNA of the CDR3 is TGTGCCTGGAGTGTGAGGGGACAGGGGGCTTCACCCCTCCACTTT. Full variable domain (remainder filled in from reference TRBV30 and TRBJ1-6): SQTIHQWPATLVQPVGSPLSLECTVEGTSNPNLYWYRQAAGRGLQLLFYSVGIGQISSEVPQNLSASRPQDRQFILSSKKLLLSDSGFYLCAWSVRGQGASPLHFGNGTRLTVT.

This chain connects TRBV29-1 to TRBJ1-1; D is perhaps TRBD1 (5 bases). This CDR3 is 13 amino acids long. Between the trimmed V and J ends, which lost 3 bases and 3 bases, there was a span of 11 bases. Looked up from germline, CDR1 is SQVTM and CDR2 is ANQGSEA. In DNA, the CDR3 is TGCAGCGTTGAGGTCGGGACGGACACTGAAGCTTTCTTT. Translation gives CSVEVGTDTEAFF.

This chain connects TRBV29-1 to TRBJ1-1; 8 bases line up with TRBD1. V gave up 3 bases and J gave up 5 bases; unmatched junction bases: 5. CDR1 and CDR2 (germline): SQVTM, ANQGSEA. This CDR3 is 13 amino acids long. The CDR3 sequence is CSVEGQERTEAFF. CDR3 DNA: TGCAGCGTTGAGGGACAGGAAAGGACTGAAGCTTTCTTT.

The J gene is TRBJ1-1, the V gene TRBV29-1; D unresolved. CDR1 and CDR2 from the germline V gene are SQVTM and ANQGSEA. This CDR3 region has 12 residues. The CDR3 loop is CSGKGVNTEAFF. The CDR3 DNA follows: TGCAGTGGTAAGGGAGTGAACACTGAAGCTTTCTTT.

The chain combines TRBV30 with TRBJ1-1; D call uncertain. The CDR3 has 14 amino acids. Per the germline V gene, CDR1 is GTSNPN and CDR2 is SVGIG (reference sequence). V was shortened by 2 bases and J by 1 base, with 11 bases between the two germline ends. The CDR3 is CAWSLTPQNTEAFF. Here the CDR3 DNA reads TGTGCCTGGAGTCTGACACCTCAGAACACTGAAGCTTTCTTT.

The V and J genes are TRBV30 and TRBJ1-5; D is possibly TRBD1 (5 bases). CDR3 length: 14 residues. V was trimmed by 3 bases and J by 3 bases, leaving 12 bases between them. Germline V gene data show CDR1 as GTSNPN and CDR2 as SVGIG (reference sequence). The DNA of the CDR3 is TGTGCCTGGAGCGAAGGGACCCCCAATCAGCCCCAGCATTTT. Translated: CAWSEGTPNQPQHF.

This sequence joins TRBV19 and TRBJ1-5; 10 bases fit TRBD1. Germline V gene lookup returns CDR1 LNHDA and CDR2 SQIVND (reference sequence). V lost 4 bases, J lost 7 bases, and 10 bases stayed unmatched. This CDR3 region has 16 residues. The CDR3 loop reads CASSNNRDRGAQPQHF. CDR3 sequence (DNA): TGTGCCAGTAGTAATAACCGGGACAGGGGCGCACAGCCCCAGCATTTT.

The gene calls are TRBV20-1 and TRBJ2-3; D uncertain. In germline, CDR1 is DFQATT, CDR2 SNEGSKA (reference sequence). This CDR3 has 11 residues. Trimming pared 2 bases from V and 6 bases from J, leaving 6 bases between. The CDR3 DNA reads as TGCAGTGCTAGACCCGGGGATACGCAGTATTTT. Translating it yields CSARPGDTQYF.

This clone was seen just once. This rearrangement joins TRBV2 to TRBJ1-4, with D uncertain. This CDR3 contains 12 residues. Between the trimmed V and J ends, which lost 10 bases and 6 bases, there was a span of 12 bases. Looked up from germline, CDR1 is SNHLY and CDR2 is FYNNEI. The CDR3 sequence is CATAGPDEKLFF. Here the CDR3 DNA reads TGTGCCACCGCGGGCCCGGATGAAAAACTGTTTTTT.

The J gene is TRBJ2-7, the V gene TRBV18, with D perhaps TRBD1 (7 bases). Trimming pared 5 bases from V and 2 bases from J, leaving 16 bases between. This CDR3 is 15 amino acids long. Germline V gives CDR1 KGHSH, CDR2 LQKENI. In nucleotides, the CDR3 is TGTGCCAGCTCAGCACAGGGGACTCCTGCCTACGAGCAGTACTTC. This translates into CASSAQGTPAYEQYF.